The 12 T cell receptor beta chains in this list originate from one sample, sequenced in a study of CD8 T cells in Susac syndrome. RNA amounts of roughly 0.5 to 1 ug underwent reverse transcription with random hexamers. Via MiXCR, TCRdb re-called the immunoSEQ multiplex PCR reads, giving one row per CDR3 protein. The sample consists of about 250,000 distinct CDR3 sequences, 85% to 95% of them appearing once. The sample was CD4+ T cells from PBMCs. These receptors came from a human donor with multiple sclerosis.

Written as DNA, the CDR3 is TGTGCCTGGAGTCCTTATGGACTAGCGGGAGGTCGGGAGACCCAGTACTTC. Its protein is CAWSPYGLAGGRETQYF. The J gene is TRBJ2-5, the V gene TRBV30, with 14 positions matching TRBD2. Losses at the gene ends were 2 bases for V and 5 bases for J; bases not matched to a gene: 10. This CDR3 spans 17 amino acids. Germline V gene sequence: CDR1 GTSNPN, CDR2 SVGIG (reference sequence).

The chain employs TRBV29-1 and TRBJ2-7; 7 bases line up with TRBD2. The CDR3 sequence is 13 residues long. J lost 7 bases, V lost 1 base, and 7 bases had no gene match. Germline assignment: CDR1 SQVTM and CDR2 ANQGSEA. CDR3 sequence reads: CSVEVGGGGEQYV. For the CDR3, the DNA is TGCAGCGTTGAAGTGGGGGGGGGTGGTGAGCAGTACGTC.

This clonotype was picked up one time. The V and J genes are TRBV7-9 and TRBJ1-2; D perhaps matches TRBD1 (5 bases). Germline CDR1 is SEHNR and CDR2 is FQNEAQ (reference sequence). V lost 5 bases to trimming and J lost 8 bases, with 18 bases between them. The CDR3 extends over 14 amino acids. The CDR3 sequence is CASSPQRAGNGYTF. The DNA for the CDR3 is TGTGCCAGCAGCCCACAGAGGGCAGGGAACGGCTACACCTTC.

The rearrangement links TRBV20-1 to TRBJ1-5; 8 bases match TRBD1. The V gene end was trimmed by 0 bases and the J gene end by 5 bases; junction bases not matched to a gene: 0. The V gene's germline CDR1 is DFQATT and CDR2 SNEGSKA (reference sequence). This CDR3 has 13 residues. CDR3 protein: CSARETGDQPQHF. CDR3 nucleotide sequence: TGCAGTGCTAGAGAGACAGGGGATCAGCCCCAGCATTTT.

This chain connects TRBV2 to TRBJ1-2; possibly TRBD1 for D (5 bases). The germline gives CDR1 SNHLY, CDR2 FYNNEI. The CDR3 covers 13 residues. Trimming took 2 bases from V and 3 from J, leaving 7 bases between them. In DNA, the CDR3 is TGTGCCAGCAGTGAACCGGGGGACTATGGCTACACCTTC. This gives the protein CASSEPGDYGYTF.

The chain uses TRBV29-1 and TRBJ1-1, with 7 bases that match TRBD1. Per the germline V gene, CDR1 is SQVTM and CDR2 is ANQGSEA. The V and J ends lost 0 bases and 4 bases, in that order; junction bases with no gene match: 5. This CDR3 region has 14 residues. For the CDR3, the DNA is TGCAGCGTTGAAGAACTCAGGGGGGGCACTGAAGCTTTCTTT. The encoded protein is CSVEELRGGTEAFF.

The rearrangement joins TRBV5-4 to TRBJ2-2, with D hard to call. Trimming removed 2 bases from V and 4 bases from J, with 6 bases in between. The CDR3 consists of 13 residues. Germline loops: CDR1 SGHNT, CDR2 YYREEE (reference sequence). CDR3 loop: CASSFPGTGELFF. DNA of the CDR3: TGTGCCAGCAGCTTCCCGGGCACCGGGGAGCTGTTTTTT.

The chain carries TRBV27 and TRBJ1-1, with D hard to call. In germline, CDR1 is MNHEY, CDR2 SMNVEV (reference sequence). V shed 6 bases and J shed 0 bases, with 11 bases lying between them. The CDR3 is 14 amino acids. In nucleotides, the CDR3 is TGTGCCAGCAGGCTAGGAACGGTGAACACTGAAGCTTTCTTT. Translating gives CASRLGTVNTEAFF.

The chain links TRBV30 to TRBJ1-3, with D uncertain. Germline assignment: CDR1 GTSNPN and CDR2 SVGIG (reference sequence). The V end lost 2 bases, the J end lost 2 bases, and 10 bases lay between the germline ends. CDR3 size: 14 residues. CDR3 residues: CAWSTPGTGNTIYF. Here the CDR3 DNA reads TGTGCCTGGAGTACCCCCGGGACTGGAAACACCATATATTTT.

The chain carries TRBV19 and TRBJ2-1; the match to TRBD1 covers 9 bases. V lost 1 base, J lost 9 bases, and 4 bases stayed unmatched. The CDR3 loop spans 14 amino acids. Germline values: CDR1 LNHDA, CDR2 SQIVND (reference sequence). In nucleotides, the CDR3 is TGTGCCAGTAGTATAGGGGACAGGGCGACTGAGCAGTTCTTC. This translates into CASSIGDRATEQFF.

This clonotype was found a few times. The chain couples TRBV6-1 to TRBJ1-1; D call uncertain. The CDR3 is made up of 13 amino acids. V lost 5 bases to trimming and J lost 5 bases, with 12 bases between them. Germline V gives CDR1 MNHNS, CDR2 SASEGT. Here the CDR3 DNA reads TGTGCCAGCAGTCCCACATTTAGAACTGAAGCTTTCTTT. Residues: CASSPTFRTEAFF.

The chain couples TRBV5-4 to TRBJ2-3; possibly TRBD1 for D (5 bases). CDR3 size: 12 residues. CDR1 SGHNT and CDR2 YYREEE come from the germline V gene (reference sequence). The V and J ends lost 6 bases and 5 bases respectively, with 10 bases between them. DNA of the CDR3: TGTGCCAGCAAGGGGATGGGAGATACGCAGTATTTT. Its translation: CASKGMGDTQYF.